Listed here are 15 T cell receptor beta chains from one sample, sequenced in a study of T cell responses to AZD1222 COVID-19 vaccine. Clones were sequenced by immunoSEQ multiplex PCR, and TCRdb holds only the in-frame ones, with some missing. The sample includes more than 100,000 clones, over 75% of them seen just once. The sample was peripheral blood, taken on day 0 of AZD1222 vaccination. Receptors originate from an adult in good health.

This clone has only one observation. The gene calls are TRBV29-1 and TRBJ2-7; 11 nucleotides match TRBD2. The CDR3 totals 15 residues. Germline V gene data show CDR1 as SQVTM and CDR2 as ANQGSEA. With V trimmed by 0 bases and J by 3 bases, 4 bases remained unmatched. CDR3 sequence: CSVEDLAGGGYEQYF. In DNA form, the CDR3 reads TGCAGCGTTGAAGATCTAGCGGGAGGCGGCTACGAGCAGTACTTC.

The chain joins TRBV5-5 to TRBJ2-7; the D is unclear. The CDR3 has 13 residues. With 0 bases removed from V and 6 bases from J, the gap between germline ends came to 10 bases. The germline CDR1 and CDR2 sequences are SGHKS and YYEKEE (reference sequence). In DNA, the CDR3 is TGTGCCAGCAGCTTGGTAGGCAGCCTCGAGCAGTACTTC. Protein: CASSLVGSLEQYF.

The CDR3 is CASSLGRGWSYEQYF. CDR3 nucleotide sequence: TGTGCCAGCAGCTTGGGCAGGGGTTGGTCTTACGAGCAGTACTTC. This sequence joins TRBV5-4 and TRBJ2-7, with a possible D match to TRBD1 (6 bases). V lost 0 bases and J 4 bases, leaving 14 bases between the germline ends. CDR3 length: 15 amino acids. CDR1 is SGHNT, CDR2 YYREEE, per germline (reference sequence).

The chain carries TRBV14 and TRBJ2-1; TRBD1 or TRBD2 may be the D gene (6 bases each). Per the germline V gene, CDR1 is SGHDN and CDR2 is FVKESK. CDR3 length equals 15 residues. Trimming took 4 bases from V and 4 from J, leaving 14 bases between them. The CDR3 here is CASSPPGGQYNEQFF. Here the CDR3 DNA reads TGTGCCAGCAGCCCCCCCGGGGGCCAATACAATGAGCAGTTCTTC.

The sample holds one count of this clone. The chain is built from TRBV19 and TRBJ1-4; D is possibly TRBD1 (5 bases). V lost 5 bases and J 7 bases, leaving 14 bases between the germline ends. This CDR3 contains 14 residues. The germline V gene encodes CDR1 LNHDA and CDR2 SQIVND (reference sequence). The CDR3 here is CASSLSPRGEKLFF. The CDR3 coding sequence is TGTGCCAGTAGTCTCTCCCCGAGGGGTGAAAAACTGTTTTTT.

The V and J genes are TRBV6-5 and TRBJ1-4; weak D call: TRBD1 (5 bases). Trimming pared 0 bases from V and 7 bases from J, leaving 9 bases between. The CDR3 sequence is 14 residues long. Per germline, CDR1 MNHEY and CDR2 SVGAGI. In DNA, the CDR3 is TGTGCCAGCAGTTACTCCGGGACGACTGAAAAACTGTTTTTT. Protein product: CASSYSGTTEKLFF.

This clone was picked up a small number of times. CDR3 region: CASRIRQSYEQYF. In nucleotides, the CDR3 is TGTGCCAGCAGAATCAGACAGTCCTACGAGCAGTACTTC. This sequence joins TRBV6-6 and TRBJ2-7; D perhaps matches TRBD1 (5 bases). Germline V gene data show CDR1 as MNHNY and CDR2 as SVGAGI (reference sequence). The V and J ends lost 6 bases and 1 base respectively, with 10 bases between them. The CDR3 is 13 amino acids.

The chain combines TRBV18 with TRBJ1-5; D is unclear. Germline CDR1 KGHSH, CDR2 LQKENI. This CDR3 comprises 15 residues. Trimming shortened V by 6 bases and J by 4 bases, and 16 bases separated the two germline ends. The CDR3 coding sequence is TGTGCCAGCTCGGCTATGGACGGAGTAAATCAGCCCCAGCATTTT. Translation gives CASSAMDGVNQPQHF.

This chain connects TRBV18 to TRBJ2-1, with 10 bases lining up with TRBD2. In germline, CDR1 is KGHSH, CDR2 LQKENI. CDR3 length: 17 residues. Trimming at V came to 0 bases and at J to 12 bases, leaving 14 bases not matched to a gene. CDR3 coding DNA: TGTGCCAGCTCACCACCGGTAGCGGGAGGTCTCTCCAGAGGGCAGTTCTTC. Translating it yields CASSPPVAGGLSRGQFF. The whole variable domain, filled in from reference TRBV18 and TRBJ2-1, reads NAGVMQNPRHLVRRRGQEARLRCSPMKGHSHVYWYRQLPEEGLKFMVYLQKENIIDESGMPKERFSAEFPKEGPSILRIQQVVRGDSAAYFCASSPPVAGGLSRGQFFGPGTRLTVL.

The chain combines TRBV19 with TRBJ2-1; D remains ambiguous. CDR3 length: 16 residues. Germline assignment: CDR1 LNHDA and CDR2 SQIVND (reference sequence). The germline V and J ends were trimmed by 1 base and 3 bases, with 13 bases remaining between them. The CDR3 region is CASSIGVVQYYNEQFF. CDR3 nucleotide sequence: TGTGCCAGTAGTATAGGGGTGGTGCAGTACTACAATGAGCAGTTCTTC.

V and J are TRBV6-5 and TRBJ2-7; D remains unclear. Trimming shortened V by 6 bases and J by 7 bases, and 10 bases separated the two germline ends. This CDR3 region has 11 residues. Per germline, CDR1 MNHEY and CDR2 SVGAGI. CDR3 DNA: TGTGCCAGCAGCCCCGGATGGGAGCAGTACTTC. Its translation: CASSPGWEQYF.

The rearrangement joins TRBV29-1 to TRBJ2-7; D not certain. The CDR3 is 11 residues long. The germline V gene encodes CDR1 SQVTM and CDR2 ANQGSEA. V dropped 3 bases and J dropped 2 bases, with 5 bases sitting between them. In nucleotides, the CDR3 is TGCAGCGTTGAGGTTACCTACGAGCAGTACTTC. Encoded protein: CSVEVTYEQYF.

V is TRBV7-3 and J is TRBJ2-7, with a possible D match to TRBD1 (7 bases). Trimming stripped 5 bases from V and 1 base from J, with 12 bases between. Germline V lookup: CDR1 SGHTA, CDR2 FQGTGA. The CDR3 runs to 14 residues. CDR3 in amino acids: CASSPGDSSYEQYF. CDR3 in DNA: TGTGCCAGCAGCCCGGGGGACAGTTCCTACGAGCAGTACTTC.

V is TRBV7-2 and J is TRBJ1-3, with D tentatively TRBD1 (5 bases). The V and J ends lost 1 base and 0 bases respectively, with 7 bases between them. This CDR3 is 15 amino acids long. Germline lookup yields CDR1 SGHTA and CDR2 FQGNSA. In nucleotides, the CDR3 is TGTGCCAGCAGCTTAGGAAGGGGCTCTGGAAACACCATATATTTT. Translation: CASSLGRGSGNTIYF.

The chain uses TRBV29-1 and TRBJ1-2, with TRBD1 matching 9 bases. J lost 5 bases, V lost 6 bases, and 7 bases had no gene match. CDR3 size: 13 residues. Germline assignment: CDR1 SQVTM and CDR2 ANQGSEA. The DNA for the CDR3 is TGCAGCGTCCTCGGGACAGGGATTTATGGCTACACCTTC. It specifies CSVLGTGIYGYTF.